This entry lists 31 T cell receptor beta chains sequenced from one sample in a study of control samples from healthy donors and cancer patients. Produced via immunoSEQ multiplex PCR; TCRdb's table is partial and in-frame only. The sample has roughly 24,000 clones, 82% seen once. The sequencing sample was made of PBMCs. The receptor source for this set is a man in his 60s with colorectal cancer.

This rearrangement joins TRBV24-1 to TRBJ2-1; perhaps D is TRBD1 or TRBD2 (5 bases each). V was pared by 10 bases and J by 2 bases, with 14 bases between. In germline, CDR1 is KGHDR, CDR2 SFDVKD. This CDR3 is 14 amino acids long. The CDR3 protein is CATGRTAPYNEQFF. The DNA for the CDR3 is TGTGCCACGGGACGGACCGCACCCTACAATGAGCAGTTCTTC.

The chain has TRBV7-2 and TRBJ2-5; D not certain. Germline V lookup: CDR1 SGHTA, CDR2 FQGNSA. Trimming left V 1 base short and J 4 bases short, with 13 bases between. The CDR3 totals 15 residues. Here the CDR3 reads CASSLGVRYVETQYF. Written as DNA, the CDR3 is TGTGCCAGCAGCTTAGGTGTCCGATACGTAGAGACCCAGTACTTC.

The chain has TRBV3-1 (or the pseudogene TRBV3-2) and TRBJ1-1; TRBD1 might be the D (6 bases). Trimming took 2 bases from V and 5 from J, leaving 12 bases between them. Germline V lookup: CDR1 LGHDT, CDR2 YNNKEL (reference sequence). This CDR3 comprises 14 residues. CDR3 protein: CASSQMARGTEAFF. The CDR3, as DNA: TGTGCCAGCAGCCAAATGGCCAGGGGAACTGAAGCTTTCTTT.

The V call is TRBV6-5, the J call TRBJ1-2; no firm D call. The CDR3 has 13 amino acids. CDR1 and CDR2 from the germline V gene are MNHEY and SVGAGI. Trimming pared 7 bases from V and 7 bases from J, leaving 16 bases between. The CDR3 reads CASNQDGSSGYTF. The CDR3 nucleotides are TGTGCCAGCAATCAGGACGGGTCCAGTGGCTACACCTTC.

V is TRBV11-3 and J is TRBJ2-3; D possibly corresponds to TRBD2 (6 bases). Trimming left V 1 base short and J 0 bases short, with 11 bases between. Germline V lookup: CDR1 SGHNT, CDR2 YENEEA. This CDR3 is built from 16 residues. The chain's CDR3 is CASSLGIAVSTDTQYF. In DNA form, the CDR3 reads TGTGCCAGCAGCTTAGGGATAGCGGTTAGCACAGATACGCAGTATTTT.

This clone has a handful of counts. V usage is TRBV20-1 and J usage is TRBJ2-3, with 10 positions matching TRBD2. Germline CDR1 is DFQATT and CDR2 is SNEGSKA (reference sequence). The CDR3 contains 15 residues. Unmatched junction bases numbered 7, after V lost 6 bases and J lost 1 base. This chain's CDR3 is CSASTLAGGTDTQYF. The CDR3 DNA sequence: TGCAGTGCCAGTACTCTAGCGGGGGGCACAGATACGCAGTATTTT.

This clone has more than one count but fewer than ten. This chain links TRBV2 with TRBJ2-1; the D is unclear. The V end lost 4 bases, the J end lost 6 bases, and 10 bases lay between the germline ends. The CDR3 loop spans 13 amino acids. The germline V gene encodes CDR1 SNHLY and CDR2 FYNNEI. The CDR3 nucleotides read TGTGCCAGCAGTGTATTGGCTTCCAATGAGCAGTTCTTC. It specifies CASSVLASNEQFF.

This clone has only one observation. This sequence joins TRBV11-3 and TRBJ2-7; 11 bases agree with TRBD1. CDR1 is SGHNT and CDR2 is YENEEA in the germline V gene. V was clipped by 3 bases and J by 6 bases; unmatched bases: 7. The CDR3 has 15 amino acids. The CDR3 sequence is CASSFLGQGAGEQYV. DNA of the CDR3: TGTGCCAGCAGCTTCCTAGGACAGGGGGCGGGCGAGCAGTACGTC.

The chain uses TRBV19 and TRBJ1-5, with unresolved D. Germline lookup yields CDR1 LNHDA and CDR2 SQIVND (reference sequence). Trimming pared 7 bases from V and 4 bases from J, leaving 8 bases between. This CDR3 spans 12 amino acids. For the CDR3, the DNA is TGTGCCAGTAAGGGCCGGAATCAGCCCCAGCATTTT. Translating it yields CASKGRNQPQHF. Variable domain in full (rest from reference TRBV19 and TRBJ1-5): DGGITQSPKYLFRKEGQNVTLSCEQNLNHDAMYWYRQDPGQGLRLIYYSQIVNDFQKGDIAEGYSVSREKKESFPLTVTSAQKNPTAFYLCASKGRNQPQHFGDGTRLSIL.

The rearrangement uses TRBV4-2 and TRBJ2-7, with 9 bases identical to TRBD2. After removal of 2 bases from V and 4 bases from J, the junction contained 6 bases not matched to a gene. In germline, CDR1 is LGHNA, CDR2 YNFKEQ. The CDR3 contains 15 residues. The CDR3 region is CASSQSSGAQYEQYF. CDR3 sequence (DNA): TGTGCCAGCAGCCAATCTAGCGGGGCACAATACGAGCAGTACTTC.

The chain recombines TRBV10-3 with TRBJ1-2, with D perhaps matching TRBD1 (5 bases). V gave up 7 bases and J gave up 1 base, with 13 bases separating them. The CDR3 contains 14 residues. Germline V gene data show CDR1 as ENHRY and CDR2 as SYGVKD. The CDR3 sequence is CAITQGDLNYGYTF. The CDR3 coding sequence is TGTGCCATCACGCAGGGTGACCTTAACTATGGCTACACCTTC.

The rearrangement links TRBV3-1 (or the pseudogene TRBV3-2) to TRBJ2-5; 8 positions agree with TRBD2. Germline lookup yields CDR1 LGHDT and CDR2 YNNKEL (reference sequence). After removal of 2 bases from V and 5 bases from J, the junction contained 10 bases not matched to a gene. The CDR3 extends over 16 amino acids. The CDR3 DNA follows: TGTGCCAGCAGCCAAAGGGAGCGGGGGCCCGTGGAGACCCAGTACTTC. Its protein product is CASSQRERGPVETQYF.

The V and J genes are TRBV5-1 and TRBJ2-3; a possible D gene is TRBD2 (5 bases). Germline V gene sequence: CDR1 SGHRS, CDR2 YFSETQ. CDR3 length: 11 residues. The V end lost 6 bases, the J end lost 6 bases, and 8 bases lay between the germline ends. The CDR3 DNA follows: TGCGCCAGCACGGGGATGGATACGCAGTATTTT. This translates into CASTGMDTQYF.

CDR3 amino acids: CASSVVGGVDTEAFF. The DNA of the CDR3 is TGTGCCAGCAGCGTAGTTGGGGGGGTGGACACTGAAGCTTTCTTT. The J gene is TRBJ1-1, the V gene TRBV9; the D gene is possibly TRBD1 (5 bases). The CDR3 loop spans 15 amino acids. Per germline, CDR1 SGDLS and CDR2 YYNGEE. V lost 0 bases, J lost 3 bases, and 12 bases lay in between.

The CDR3 region has the DNA TGCGCCAGCAGCTTGGCGGGAAGGGCAAACAAACTGTTTTTT. Translating it yields CASSLAGRANKLFF. The rearrangement uses TRBV5-1 and TRBJ1-4; D call uncertain. Germline V gene lookup returns CDR1 SGHRS and CDR2 YFSETQ. V lost 0 bases to trimming and J lost 11 bases, with 14 bases between them. The CDR3 is 14 residues long.

The genes are TRBV5-4 and TRBJ1-1; D is perhaps TRBD1 (5 bases). The germline V gene has CDR1 SGHNT and CDR2 YYREEE (reference sequence). This CDR3 contains 13 residues. Trimming stripped 4 bases from V and 3 bases from J, with 10 bases between. CDR3 in DNA: TGTGCCAGCAGCCGGGGGGAGTACACTGAAGCTTTCTTT. This encodes CASSRGEYTEAFF.

The V call is TRBV6-5, the J call TRBJ1-1; tentatively, D is TRBD1 (5 bases). This CDR3 spans 13 amino acids. V was pared by 3 bases and J by 5 bases, with 10 bases between. CDR1 and CDR2 (germline): MNHEY, SVGAGI. For the CDR3, the DNA is TGTGCCAGCAGTTATTTTGGGGGGACTGAAGCTTTCTTT. Protein sequence: CASSYFGGTEAFF.

This clone appeared once. The chain recombines TRBV30 with TRBJ1-2; no clear D. This CDR3 spans 11 amino acids. Per the germline V gene, CDR1 is GTSNPN and CDR2 is SVGIG (reference sequence). Trimming cost V 4 bases and J 8 bases, with 11 bases left between them. The CDR3 nucleotides read TGTGCCTGGAATTACCAGGAGGGCTACACCTTC. This translates into CAWNYQEGYTF.

About this clone: This likely comes from a read error, as the CDR3 has no conserved phenylalanine or tryptophan at its end. This chain joins TRBV7-9 and TRBJ2-7; TRBD1 is a possible D gene (6 bases). This CDR3 contains 11 residues. The germline gives CDR1 SEHNR, CDR2 FQNEAQ (reference sequence). Between the trimmed V and J ends, which lost 4 bases and 7 bases, there was a span of 8 bases. CDR3 DNA: TGTGCCAGCAGCTCAGGGGTAGAGCAGTACCTC. Translating it yields CASSSGVEQYL.

The rearrangement uses TRBV9 and TRBJ1-2; TRBD1 is a possible D gene (5 bases). The CDR3 totals 15 residues. The ends were cut back, 1 base at V and 2 bases at J, with 12 bases in the middle. Germline V gene sequence: CDR1 SGDLS, CDR2 YYNGEE. CDR3 nucleotide sequence: TGTGCCAGCAGCGTAAGGGACGGCACCAACTATGGCTACACCTTC. This encodes CASSVRDGTNYGYTF.

The chain carries TRBV4-2 and TRBJ1-1; 9 bases are shared with TRBD1. Germline V gene lookup returns CDR1 LGHNA and CDR2 YNFKEQ. V dropped 0 bases and J dropped 4; count of bases not matched to a gene: 9. CDR3 length equals 17 residues. CDR3 protein: CASSQEGTGGASTEAFF. For the CDR3, the DNA is TGTGCCAGCAGCCAAGAAGGTACAGGGGGCGCGAGCACTGAAGCTTTCTTT.

This rearrangement joins TRBV10-1 to TRBJ1-2, with 7 positions matching TRBD1. Germline assignment: CDR1 WNHNN and CDR2 SYGVQD (reference sequence). CDR3 length equals 13 residues. V shed 6 bases and J 4 bases; nucleotides not matched to a gene: 5. CDR3 DNA sequence: TGCGCCAGCAGCTATGACAGGGCCTATGGCTACACCTTC. It encodes CASSYDRAYGYTF.

V and J are TRBV10-3 and TRBJ2-7; 7 nucleotides align to TRBD1. From germline, CDR1 is ENHRY and CDR2 SYGVKD. Trimming cost V 4 bases and J 5 bases; bases outside gene matches: 8. The length of the CDR3 is 14 residues. The CDR3 DNA reads TGTGCCATCAGTGTTAGACAGGGCACCCACGAGCAGTACTTC. Translated: CAISVRQGTHEQYF.

V and J are TRBV19 and TRBJ1-6, with unresolved D. CDR3 length: 14 amino acids. The germline gives CDR1 LNHDA, CDR2 SQIVND (reference sequence). The V end lost 6 bases, the J end lost 5 bases, and 11 bases lay between the germline ends. The CDR3 is CASSPRGDNSPLHF. Written as DNA, the CDR3 is TGTGCCAGTAGCCCCCGGGGTGATAATTCACCCCTCCACTTT.

This chain uses TRBV10-3 with TRBJ2-5; D remains ambiguous. Trimming removed 3 bases from V and 5 bases from J, with 4 bases in between. CDR3 length: 11 residues. Looked up from germline, CDR1 is ENHRY and CDR2 is SYGVKD. Written as DNA, the CDR3 is TGTGCCATCAGTGATGGTGAGACCCAGTACTTC. Its translation: CAISDGETQYF.

V usage is TRBV10-1 and J usage is TRBJ1-1; D gene unclear. CDR1 is WNHNN and CDR2 is SYGVQD in the germline V gene (reference sequence). This CDR3 has 13 residues. V dropped 6 bases and J dropped 0 bases, with 8 bases sitting between them. The DNA for the CDR3 is TGCGCCAGCAGCCAAAAAATGAACACTGAAGCTTTCTTT. Translating gives CASSQKMNTEAFF.

The chain has TRBV11-2 and TRBJ1-3; 8 bases are shared with TRBD1. Germline CDR1 is SGHAT and CDR2 is FQNNGV. The V gene end was trimmed by 0 bases and the J gene end by 8 bases; junction bases not matched to a gene: 6. The length of the CDR3 is 15 residues. CDR3 loop: CASSLERRGRDTIYF. DNA for the CDR3: TGTGCCAGCAGCTTAGAACGCAGGGGGCGCGACACCATATATTTT.

The genes are TRBV19 and TRBJ1-1, with D perhaps matching TRBD1 (6 bases). This CDR3 spans 13 amino acids. Germline lookup yields CDR1 LNHDA and CDR2 SQIVND (reference sequence). V was shortened by 5 bases and J by 10 bases, with 17 bases between the two germline ends. The CDR3 reads CASSASGQTSAFF. The CDR3 coding sequence is TGTGCCAGTAGTGCCTCCGGACAGACGTCAGCTTTCTTT.

The rearrangement links TRBV6-5 to TRBJ2-1; a weak D match, TRBD2 (6 bases). This CDR3 region has 14 residues. Germline V lookup: CDR1 MNHEY, CDR2 SVGAGI. Trimming removed 0 bases from V and 7 bases from J, with 10 bases in between. The CDR3 nucleotides are TGTGCCAGCAGTTACTCTTACGGGACTAATGAGCAGTTCTTC. Translated: CASSYSYGTNEQFF.

This chain uses TRBV6-5 with TRBJ1-1, with D uncertain. Per the germline V gene, CDR1 is MNHEY and CDR2 is SVGAGI. Trimming stripped 6 bases from V and 11 bases from J, with 13 bases between. This CDR3 spans 11 amino acids. The CDR3 nucleotides read TGTGCCAGCAGCCAACATGGCACGGCTTTCTTT. Translating it yields CASSQHGTAFF.

This chain connects TRBV19 to TRBJ1-5, with D possibly being TRBD1 (6 bases). The germline V gene has CDR1 LNHDA and CDR2 SQIVND (reference sequence). Trimming left V 1 base short and J 9 bases short, with 13 bases between. The CDR3 runs 14 residues. The CDR3 here is CASSIGDGGAPQHF. The CDR3 DNA reads as TGTGCCAGTAGTATAGGGGATGGGGGGGCGCCCCAGCATTTT.